What follows are 30 T cell receptor beta chains derived from one specimen sequenced in a study of blood T cell repertoires in COVID-19. The data were produced by immunoSEQ multiplex PCR, yet TCRdb's version contains in-frame clones alone and is incomplete. In the table there are roughly 43,000 clones, roughly 87% of which are singletons. Material: peripheral blood. These receptor sequences come from a man aged 55 to 69 with active COVID-19.

V and J are TRBV2 and TRBJ1-2; D not resolved. The CDR3 covers 12 residues. CDR1 is SNHLY, CDR2 FYNNEI, per germline. Trimming cost V 1 base and J 4 bases, with 4 bases left between them. The CDR3 protein is CASSEDSYGYTF. CDR3 in DNA: TGTGCCAGCAGTGAAGACAGCTATGGCTACACCTTC.

The chain couples TRBV18 to TRBJ2-2; maybe TRBD1 (6 bases). The V end lost 6 bases, the J end lost 4 bases, and 18 bases lay between the germline ends. The CDR3 extends over 16 amino acids. Germline-derived CDR1 and CDR2 are KGHSH and LQKENI. The CDR3 DNA follows: TGTGCCAGCTCGCCTTACAGGGTTGTGGGCACCGGGGAGCTGTTTTTT. It encodes CASSPYRVVGTGELFF.

This chain uses TRBV5-1 with TRBJ1-1; 11 nucleotides align to TRBD1. Germline loops: CDR1 SGHRS, CDR2 YFSETQ. Trimming cost V 4 bases and J 4 bases; bases outside gene matches: 3. The length of the CDR3 is 14 residues. Here the CDR3 reads CASSPGTGGTEAFF. CDR3 in DNA: TGCGCCAGCAGCCCCGGGACAGGGGGCACTGAAGCTTTCTTT.

This clone was seen once. This rearrangement joins TRBV5-1 to TRBJ2-1; 8 bases line up with TRBD1. CDR1 SGHRS and CDR2 YFSETQ come from the germline V gene. CDR3 length equals 14 residues. After removal of 3 bases from V and 7 bases from J, the junction contained 6 bases not matched to a gene. The CDR3 nucleotides read TGCGCCAGCAGCTCTGGACAGGGATGGAATGAGCAGTTCTTC. Translating gives CASSSGQGWNEQFF.

The chain has TRBV29-1 and TRBJ2-1, with D unclear. Trimming took 3 bases from V and 8 from J, leaving 5 bases between them. Germline CDR1 and CDR2: SQVTM and ANQGSEA. The CDR3 extends over 10 amino acids. DNA for the CDR3: TGCAGCGTTGATTCCGATGAGCAGTTCTTC. This translates into CSVDSDEQFF.

The rearrangement uses TRBV15 and TRBJ2-7, with D possibly being TRBD1 (6 bases). Germline loops: CDR1 LNHNV, CDR2 YYDKDF (reference sequence). Trimming took off 0 bases at V and 3 bases at J, with 15 bases between the two ends. The CDR3 contains 16 residues. This CDR3 is CATSRETGTSGYEQYF. CDR3 bases: TGTGCCACCAGCAGAGAAACAGGGACAAGTGGCTACGAGCAGTACTTC.

In its sample, this clone was seen a few times. The chain couples TRBV13 to TRBJ1-5, with D possibly TRBD1 on 6 matching bases. V lost 0 bases, J lost 2 bases, and 8 bases lay in between. The CDR3 extends over 15 amino acids. CDR1 and CDR2 (germline): PRHDT, FYEKMQ (reference sequence). Here the CDR3 DNA reads TGTGCCAGCAGCTTAGGGCGGGGGCGCAATCAGCCCCAGCATTTT. Translating it yields CASSLGRGRNQPQHF.

Only a few counts were recorded for this clone. The chain couples TRBV30 to TRBJ1-6; the D gene is possibly TRBD1 (6 bases). Trimming took 3 bases from V and 6 from J, leaving 12 bases between them. Per germline, CDR1 GTSNPN and CDR2 SVGIG (reference sequence). The CDR3 loop spans 14 amino acids. This CDR3 is CAWRAGTRNSPLHF. CDR3 nucleotides: TGTGCCTGGAGAGCCGGGACACGTAATTCACCCCTCCACTTT. Variable domain in full (rest from reference TRBV30 and TRBJ1-6): SQTIHQWPATLVQPVGSPLSLECTVEGTSNPNLYWYRQAAGRGLQLLFYSVGIGQISSEVPQNLSASRPQDRQFILSSKKLLLSDSGFYLCAWRAGTRNSPLHFGNGTRLTVT.

This chain uses TRBV5-1 with TRBJ1-1; the match to TRBD1 covers 9 bases. The CDR3 is 13 residues long. Germline CDR1 reads SGHRS; CDR2 reads YFSETQ. V shed 9 bases, J shed 6 bases, and the junction held 9 bases outside the gene matches. The CDR3, as DNA: TGCGCCACCAAACCGGGACAGGGATCTGAAGCTTTCTTT. It specifies CATKPGQGSEAFF.

This clone was observed a handful of times. This sequence joins TRBV24-1 and TRBJ1-5; 7 bases align to TRBD1. The CDR3 totals 14 residues. Germline V gene lookup returns CDR1 KGHDR and CDR2 SFDVKD. Trimming took 7 bases from V and 0 from J; bases not matched to a gene: 2. CDR3 nucleotides: TGTGCCACCAGCAGGGGGTCTAGCAATCAGCCCCAGCATTTT. As protein: CATSRGSSNQPQHF.

This sequence joins TRBV30 and TRBJ2-3, with D unclear. CDR1 is GTSNPN, CDR2 SVGIG, per germline (reference sequence). The CDR3 loop spans 14 amino acids. V lost 0 bases, J lost 0 bases, and 7 bases lay in between. The CDR3 here is CAWSVRTSTDTQYF. CDR3 nucleotide sequence: TGTGCCTGGAGTGTACGCACTAGCACAGATACGCAGTATTTT.

V is TRBV5-1 and J is TRBJ2-5; a possible D gene is TRBD2 (5 bases). The V end was cut by 2 bases, the J end by 3 bases, with 14 bases between. CDR1 is SGHRS and CDR2 is YFSETQ in the germline V gene. This CDR3 contains 15 residues. CDR3 sequence: CASSFGRGGEETQYF. Written as DNA, the CDR3 is TGCGCCAGCAGCTTCGGGCGAGGAGGCGAAGAGACCCAGTACTTC. Looking up the rest from reference TRBV5-1 and TRBJ2-5 gives the full variable domain: KAGVTQTPRYLIKTRGQQVTLSCSPISGHRSVSWYQQTPGQGLQFLFEYFSETQRNKGNFPGRFSGRQFSNSRSEMNVSTLELGDSALYLCASSFGRGGEETQYFGPGTRLLVL.

This clone was detected only once. The chain joins TRBV20-1 to TRBJ1-4; no reliable D call. This CDR3 has 13 residues. V lost 3 bases and J lost 2, with 7 bases in between. Germline CDR1 reads DFQATT; CDR2 reads SNEGSKA (reference sequence). DNA of the CDR3: TGCAGTGCTAGTCTCCGGACTAATGAAAAACTGTTTTTT. The encoded protein is CSASLRTNEKLFF.

This chain joins TRBV28 and TRBJ2-1; tentatively, D is TRBD2 (6 bases). V lost 7 bases to trimming and J lost 4 bases, with 17 bases between them. The CDR3 has 15 residues. CDR1 is MDHEN and CDR2 is SYDVKM in the germline V gene. The CDR3 coding sequence is TGTGCCAGCACGACCCCCGGGACTGTGTACAATGAGCAGTTCTTC. It is translated as CASTTPGTVYNEQFF.

CDR3 nucleotides: TGTGCCAGCTCTCGAGACAGGGGCGGCTACGAGCAGTACTTC. Protein: CASSRDRGGYEQYF. V and J are TRBV18 and TRBJ2-7; 8 bases align to TRBD1. Germline lookup yields CDR1 KGHSH and CDR2 LQKENI. Trimming removed 6 bases from V and 3 bases from J; junction bases left unmatched: 7. The CDR3 extends over 14 amino acids. The whole variable domain, filled in from reference TRBV18 and TRBJ2-7, reads NAGVMQNPRHLVRRRGQEARLRCSPMKGHSHVYWYRQLPEEGLKFMVYLQKENIIDESGMPKERFSAEFPKEGPSILRIQQVVRGDSAAYFCASSRDRGGYEQYFGPGTRLTVT.

The chain couples TRBV7-8 to TRBJ2-4, with D maybe TRBD2 (5 bases). This CDR3 is 14 amino acids long. The ends were cut back, 1 base at V and 1 base at J, with 5 bases in the middle. Germline V gene data show CDR1 as SGHVS and CDR2 as FQNEAQ. The CDR3 DNA follows: TGTGCCAGCAGCTTAGGAGGGGCCAAAAACATTCAGTACTTC. It codes for CASSLGGAKNIQYF.

The V and J genes are TRBV11-2 and TRBJ1-6, with D possibly matching TRBD1 (6 bases). Deletions cut 2 bases from V and 12 bases from J, with 11 bases between. The CDR3 consists of 13 residues. Germline V gene sequence: CDR1 SGHAT, CDR2 FQNNGV. Here the CDR3 reads CASSLNRVGPLHF. CDR3 nucleotide sequence: TGTGCCAGCAGCTTAAACAGGGTGGGACCCCTCCACTTT.

The chain employs TRBV6-6 and TRBJ1-1; maybe TRBD1 (5 bases). The V and J ends lost 6 bases and 4 bases respectively, with 9 bases between them. The CDR3 consists of 12 residues. Germline-derived CDR1 and CDR2 are MNHNY and SVGAGI (reference sequence). The CDR3 protein is CASRQEGTEAFF. Here the CDR3 DNA reads TGTGCCAGCAGACAGGAGGGCACTGAAGCTTTCTTT.

This clone occurred once. V gene TRBV1 combines with J gene TRBJ2-7; the D call TRBD2 from the table was never checked on the DNA. TRBV1 is a known pseudogene. This CDR3 has 15 amino acids. CDR3 amino acids: CTSIPTSGRTYEQYF. The CDR3 region has the DNA TGCACCAGCATTCCAACTAGCGGGAGAACCTACGAGCAGTACTTC.

The rearrangement links TRBV19 to TRBJ2-1, with 7 bases lining up with TRBD1. Germline V lookup: CDR1 LNHDA, CDR2 SQIVND (reference sequence). The CDR3 runs to 16 residues. The V and J ends lost 0 bases and 3 bases, in that order; junction bases with no gene match: 5. This CDR3 is CASSIDTGAFYNEQFF. The CDR3 coding sequence is TGTGCCAGTAGTATAGATACAGGGGCCTTCTACAATGAGCAGTTCTTC. Variable domain in full (rest from reference TRBV19 and TRBJ2-1): DGGITQSPKYLFRKEGQNVTLSCEQNLNHDAMYWYRQDPGQGLRLIYYSQIVNDFQKGDIAEGYSVSREKKESFPLTVTSAQKNPTAFYLCASSIDTGAFYNEQFFGPGTRLTVL.

The chain couples TRBV25-1 to TRBJ1-4; maybe TRBD1 (5 bases). The germline gives CDR1 MGHDK, CDR2 SYGVNS. V was clipped by 1 base and J by 7 bases, with 13 bases between them. The CDR3 loop spans 15 amino acids. The CDR3 region is CASSEWGRGSEKLFF. In DNA, the CDR3 is TGTGCCAGCAGTGAATGGGGCCGCGGGAGTGAAAAACTGTTTTTT.

This clone was detected only a few times. An end of the junction does not agree with germline; a read error may underlie this. CDR3 sequence (DNA): TGTGCCACCAGTGATTTGGGGGCTGACAGAGATTTT. This codes for CATSDLGADRDF. The genes are TRBV24-1 and TRBJ1-5; weak D call: TRBD1 (5 bases). The germline gives CDR1 KGHDR, CDR2 SFDVKD. The CDR3 totals 12 residues.

V usage is TRBV5-4 and J usage is TRBJ2-5; 10 positions agree with TRBD2. CDR1 and CDR2 (germline): SGHNT, YYREEE (reference sequence). CDR3 length: 14 residues. V lost 2 bases, J lost 3 bases, and 1 base stayed unmatched. The CDR3 DNA is TGTGCCAGCAGCTTCCTAGCGGGAGAAGAGACCCAGTACTTC. Encoded protein: CASSFLAGEETQYF.

This clone occurred once. The junction departs from the called germline gene at one end, perhaps through a read error. The rearrangement links TRBV2 to TRBJ1-4, with D unresolved. CDR3 length: 11 amino acids. Germline CDR1 and CDR2: SNHLY and FYNNEI. The CDR3 sequence: CASSAGEDHRF. CDR3 nucleotide sequence: TGTGCCAGCAGCGCCGGGGAGGACCATCGGTTT.

This chain uses TRBV7-2 with TRBJ1-2; D uncertain. The germline V and J ends were trimmed by 1 base and 0 bases, with 9 bases remaining between them. Germline V gives CDR1 SGHTA, CDR2 FQGNSA. The CDR3 is 15 residues long. The CDR3 region has the DNA TGTGCCAGCAGCTTAGACCACCGAGCTAACTATGGCTACACCTTC. Encoded protein: CASSLDHRANYGYTF.

V usage is TRBV5-1 and J usage is TRBJ2-5; 7 bases fit TRBD2. CDR3 length: 13 residues. CDR1 and CDR2 from the germline V gene are SGHRS and YFSETQ. Trimming at V came to 9 bases and at J to 5 bases, leaving 10 bases not matched to a gene. This chain's CDR3 is CATSAGARETQYF. CDR3 bases: TGCGCCACCTCGGCGGGAGCTCGGGAGACCCAGTACTTC.

The gene calls are TRBV30 and TRBJ2-7; perhaps TRBD2 as D (5 bases). Germline V gives CDR1 GTSNPN, CDR2 SVGIG (reference sequence). CDR3 length: 13 amino acids. V lost 4 bases and J 5 bases, leaving 15 bases between the germline ends. In nucleotides, the CDR3 is TGTGCCTGGACCCCGGGGTCCCCACACGAGCAGTACTTC. Its protein product is CAWTPGSPHEQYF. Using reference TRBV30 and TRBJ2-7 for the parts outside the CDR3, the full variable domain is SQTIHQWPATLVQPVGSPLSLECTVEGTSNPNLYWYRQAAGRGLQLLFYSVGIGQISSEVPQNLSASRPQDRQFILSSKKLLLSDSGFYLCAWTPGSPHEQYFGPGTRLTVT.

This chain uses TRBV6-6 with TRBJ1-6, with 11 bases matching TRBD1. This CDR3 contains 16 residues. Per germline, CDR1 MNHNY and CDR2 SVGAGI (reference sequence). V shed 4 bases, J shed 6 bases, and the junction held 5 bases outside the gene matches. Here the CDR3 DNA reads TGTGCCAGCAGTTCGGGACAGGGGGTCCTTAATTCACCCCTCCACTTT. Its protein product is CASSSGQGVLNSPLHF.

The chain couples TRBV4-1 to TRBJ1-1; 7 nucleotides match TRBD1. The CDR3 contains 17 residues. Unmatched junction bases numbered 11, after V lost 0 bases and J lost 4 bases. The germline V gene has CDR1 MGHRA and CDR2 YSYEKL. CDR3 sequence: CASSQDILGAGGTEAFF. For the CDR3, the DNA is TGCGCCAGCAGCCAAGACATTTTAGGGGCAGGGGGCACTGAAGCTTTCTTT.

V gene TRBV19 combines with J gene TRBJ1-1, with TRBD1 as a possible D gene (5 bases). This CDR3 is 13 amino acids long. Trimming stripped 2 bases from V and 1 base from J, with 5 bases between. Germline V gene data show CDR1 as LNHDA and CDR2 as SQIVND (reference sequence). The CDR3 DNA reads as TGTGCCAGTAGTATACAGGGGAACACTGAAGCTTTCTTT. This translates into CASSIQGNTEAFF.